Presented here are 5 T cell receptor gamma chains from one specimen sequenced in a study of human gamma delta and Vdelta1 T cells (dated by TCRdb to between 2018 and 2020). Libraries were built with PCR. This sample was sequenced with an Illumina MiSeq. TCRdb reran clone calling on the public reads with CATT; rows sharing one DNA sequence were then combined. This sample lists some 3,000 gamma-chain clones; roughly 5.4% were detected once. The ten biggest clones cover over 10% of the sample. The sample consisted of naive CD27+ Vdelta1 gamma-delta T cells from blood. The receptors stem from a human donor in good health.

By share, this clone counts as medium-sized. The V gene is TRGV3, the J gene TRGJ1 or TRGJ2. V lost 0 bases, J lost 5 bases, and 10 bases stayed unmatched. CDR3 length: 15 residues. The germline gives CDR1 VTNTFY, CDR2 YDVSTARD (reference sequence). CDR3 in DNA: TGTGCCACCTGGGACAGGCTAAGGGAGAATTATAAGAAACTCTTT. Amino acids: CATWDRLRENYKKLF.

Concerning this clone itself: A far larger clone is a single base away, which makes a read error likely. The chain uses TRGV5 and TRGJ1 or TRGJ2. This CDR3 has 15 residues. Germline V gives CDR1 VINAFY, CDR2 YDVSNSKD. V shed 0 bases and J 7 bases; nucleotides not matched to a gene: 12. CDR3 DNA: TGTGCCACCTGGGACAGGCTGGCCAGGAGATATAAGAAACTCTTT. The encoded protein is CATWDRLARRYKKLF.

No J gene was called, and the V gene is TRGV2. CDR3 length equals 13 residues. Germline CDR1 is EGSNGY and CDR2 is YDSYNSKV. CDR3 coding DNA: TGTGCCACCTGGGACGGGGCGAAATATAAGAAAATATTT. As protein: CATWDGAKYKKIF.

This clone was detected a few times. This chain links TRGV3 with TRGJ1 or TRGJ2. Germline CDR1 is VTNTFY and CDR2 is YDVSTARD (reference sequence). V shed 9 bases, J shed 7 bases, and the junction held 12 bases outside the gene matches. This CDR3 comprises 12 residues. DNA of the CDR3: TGTGCCACCGTGGACAGGCGATATAAGAAACTCTTT. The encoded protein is CATVDRRYKKLF.

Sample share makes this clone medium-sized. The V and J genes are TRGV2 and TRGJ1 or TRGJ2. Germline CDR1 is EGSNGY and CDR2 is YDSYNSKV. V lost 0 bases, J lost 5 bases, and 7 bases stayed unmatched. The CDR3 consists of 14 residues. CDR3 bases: TGTGCCACCTGGGACGGGCCGAGTCATTATAAGAAACTCTTT. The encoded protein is CATWDGPSHYKKLF.